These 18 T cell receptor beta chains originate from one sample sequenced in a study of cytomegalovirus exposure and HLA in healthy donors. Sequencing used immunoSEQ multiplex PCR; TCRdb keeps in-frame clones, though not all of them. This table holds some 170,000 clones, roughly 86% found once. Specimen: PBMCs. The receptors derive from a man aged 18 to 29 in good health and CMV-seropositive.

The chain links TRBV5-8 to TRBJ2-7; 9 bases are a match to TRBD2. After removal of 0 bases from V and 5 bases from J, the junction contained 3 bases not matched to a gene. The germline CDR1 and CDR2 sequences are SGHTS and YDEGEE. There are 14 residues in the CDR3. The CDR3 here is CASSLGPSGNEQYF. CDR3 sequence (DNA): TGTGCCAGCAGCTTGGGACCTAGCGGGAACGAGCAGTACTTC.

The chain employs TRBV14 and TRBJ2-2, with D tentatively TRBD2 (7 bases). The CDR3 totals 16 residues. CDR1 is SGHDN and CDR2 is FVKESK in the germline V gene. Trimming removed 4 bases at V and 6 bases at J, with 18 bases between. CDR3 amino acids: CASSPLGGGSSGELFF. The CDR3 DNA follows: TGTGCCAGCAGCCCCCTGGGGGGGGGCAGTTCCGGGGAGCTGTTTTTT.

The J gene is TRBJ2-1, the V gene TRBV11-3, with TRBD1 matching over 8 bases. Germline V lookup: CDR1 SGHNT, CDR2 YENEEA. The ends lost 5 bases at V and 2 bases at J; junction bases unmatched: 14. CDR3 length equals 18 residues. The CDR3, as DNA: TGTGCCAGCAGCAGAGGGGGCAGGGGGCGCTCACCCTACAATGAGCAGTTCTTC. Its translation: CASSRGGRGRSPYNEQFF.

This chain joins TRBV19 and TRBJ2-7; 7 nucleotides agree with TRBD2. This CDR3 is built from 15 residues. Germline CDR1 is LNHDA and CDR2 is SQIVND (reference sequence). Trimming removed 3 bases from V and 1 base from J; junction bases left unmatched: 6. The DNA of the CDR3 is TGTGCCAGTAGTATGGGTAGCGGGCCTTCCTACGAGCAGTACTTC. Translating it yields CASSMGSGPSYEQYF.

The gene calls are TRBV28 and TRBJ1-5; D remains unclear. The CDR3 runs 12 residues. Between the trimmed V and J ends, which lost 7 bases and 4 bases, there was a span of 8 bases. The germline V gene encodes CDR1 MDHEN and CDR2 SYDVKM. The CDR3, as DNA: TGTGCCAGCACTGAGCCTAATCAGCCCCAGCATTTT. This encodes CASTEPNQPQHF.

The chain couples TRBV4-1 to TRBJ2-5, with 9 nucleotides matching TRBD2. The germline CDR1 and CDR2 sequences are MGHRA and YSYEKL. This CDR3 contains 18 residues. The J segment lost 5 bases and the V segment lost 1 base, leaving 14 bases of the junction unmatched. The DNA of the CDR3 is TGCGCCAGCAGCCAAGTCCGGGCGGGAGGGATACGGGGGGAGACCCAGTACTTC. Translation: CASSQVRAGGIRGETQYF.

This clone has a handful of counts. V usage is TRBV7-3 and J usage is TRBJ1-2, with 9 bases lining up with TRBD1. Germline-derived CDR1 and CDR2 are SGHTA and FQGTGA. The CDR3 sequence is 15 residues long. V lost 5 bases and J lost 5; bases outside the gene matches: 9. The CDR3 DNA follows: TGTGCCAGCAGCCTATCGGGACAGGGAGGGTATGGCTACACCTTC. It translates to CASSLSGQGGYGYTF.

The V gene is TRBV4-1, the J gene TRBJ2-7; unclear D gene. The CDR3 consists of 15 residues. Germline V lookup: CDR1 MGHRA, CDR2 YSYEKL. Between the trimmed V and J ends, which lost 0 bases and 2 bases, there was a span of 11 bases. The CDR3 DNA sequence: TGCGCCAGCAGCCAAGAAGGTCCCCTAGCCTACGAGCAGTACTTC. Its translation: CASSQEGPLAYEQYF.

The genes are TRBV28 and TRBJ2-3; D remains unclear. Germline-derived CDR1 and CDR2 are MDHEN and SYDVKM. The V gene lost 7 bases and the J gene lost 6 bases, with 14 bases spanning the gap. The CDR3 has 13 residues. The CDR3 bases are TGTGCCAGCATTCGCGCTCGCAAGGATACGCAGTATTTT. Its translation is CASIRARKDTQYF.

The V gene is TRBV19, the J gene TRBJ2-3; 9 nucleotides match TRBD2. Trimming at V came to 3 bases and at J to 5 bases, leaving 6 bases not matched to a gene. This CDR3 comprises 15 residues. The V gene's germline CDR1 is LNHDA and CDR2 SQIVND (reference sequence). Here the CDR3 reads CASSISAGGIDTQYF. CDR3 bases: TGTGCCAGTAGTATCTCAGCGGGGGGAATAGATACGCAGTATTTT.

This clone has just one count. The CDR3 sequence: CAISERGNTEAFF. For the CDR3, the DNA is TGTGCCATCAGTGAGAGGGGGAATACTGAAGCTTTCTTT. The rearrangement uses TRBV10-3 and TRBJ1-1; tentative D call: TRBD1 (6 bases). Germline CDR1 is ENHRY and CDR2 is SYGVKD. Trimming stripped 2 bases from V and 5 bases from J, with 9 bases between. The length of the CDR3 is 13 residues.

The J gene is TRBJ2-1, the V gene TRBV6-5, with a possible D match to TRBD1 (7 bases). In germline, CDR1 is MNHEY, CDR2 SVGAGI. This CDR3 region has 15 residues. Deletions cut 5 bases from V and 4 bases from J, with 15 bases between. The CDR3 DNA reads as TGTGCCAGCAGTACCAGGGGGGTCATGTACAATGAGCAGTTCTTC. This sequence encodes CASSTRGVMYNEQFF.

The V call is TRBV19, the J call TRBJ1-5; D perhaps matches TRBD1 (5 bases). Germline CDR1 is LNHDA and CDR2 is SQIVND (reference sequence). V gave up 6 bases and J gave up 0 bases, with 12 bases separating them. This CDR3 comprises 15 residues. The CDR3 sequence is CASSDRRYSNQPQHF. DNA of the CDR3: TGTGCCAGTAGCGACAGAAGATATAGCAATCAGCCCCAGCATTTT.

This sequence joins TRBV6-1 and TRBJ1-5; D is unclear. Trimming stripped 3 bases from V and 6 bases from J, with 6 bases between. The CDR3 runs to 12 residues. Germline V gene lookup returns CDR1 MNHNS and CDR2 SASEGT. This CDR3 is CASSDGGQPQHF. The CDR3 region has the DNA TGTGCCAGCAGTGACGGCGGTCAGCCCCAGCATTTT.

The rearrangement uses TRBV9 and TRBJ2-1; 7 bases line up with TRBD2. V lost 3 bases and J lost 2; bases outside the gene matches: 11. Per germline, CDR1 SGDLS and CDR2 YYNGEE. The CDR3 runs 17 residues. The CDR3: CASSGGRREPTYNEQFF. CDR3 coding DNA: TGTGCCAGCAGCGGGGGAAGGCGGGAGCCTACCTACAATGAGCAGTTCTTC.

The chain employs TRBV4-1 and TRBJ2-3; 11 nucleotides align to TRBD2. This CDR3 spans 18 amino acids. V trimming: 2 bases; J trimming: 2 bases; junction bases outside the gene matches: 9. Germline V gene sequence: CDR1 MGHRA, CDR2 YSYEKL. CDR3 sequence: CASSQTVAGGPHTDTQYF. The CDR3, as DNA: TGCGCCAGCAGCCAAACTGTAGCGGGAGGGCCCCACACAGATACGCAGTATTTT.

CDR3 amino acids: CASSLGGNYGYTF. DNA of the CDR3: TGTGCCAGCAGCCTAGGGGGCAACTATGGCTACACCTTC. This chain uses TRBV7-8 with TRBJ1-2, with TRBD1 identical over 7 bases. The CDR3 extends over 13 amino acids. From germline, CDR1 is SGHVS and CDR2 FQNEAQ. With V trimmed by 5 bases and J by 2 bases, 2 bases remained unmatched.

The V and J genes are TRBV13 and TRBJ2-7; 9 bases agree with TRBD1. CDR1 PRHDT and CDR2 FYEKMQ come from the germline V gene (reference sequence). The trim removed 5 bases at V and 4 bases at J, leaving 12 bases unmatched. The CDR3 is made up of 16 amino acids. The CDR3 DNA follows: TGTGCCAGCAGCCCTCAGGGGGACAGGGAACCATACGAGCAGTACTTC. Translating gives CASSPQGDREPYEQYF.